This T cell receptor (beta chain) was identified during a study of glioma-infiltrating T cells after dendritic cell vaccination. Study at large: Three intradermal dendritic cell vaccine injections were given every two weeks.

Assay: immunoSEQ multiplex PCR; the TCRdb copy retains only in-frame clones and omits some. The data show under 130,000 clones, roughly 80% seen once. CDR1 MNHNS and CDR2 SASEGT come from the germline V gene. Between the trimmed V and J ends, which lost 10 bases and 4 bases, there was a span of 22 bases. The CDR3 is made up of 15 amino acids. The gene calls are TRBV6-1 and TRBJ1-2; D unresolved. Sequenced here: blood, sampled before dendritic cell vaccination. This clonotype originated in a human donor with glioblastoma. The CDR3 is CATAGMGLASYGYTF. In DNA, the CDR3 is TGTGCCACCGCCGGCATGGGCTTGGCATCCTATGGCTACACCTTC.